This passage covers 23 T cell receptor beta chains from one sample sequenced in a study of OX40 agonist ivuxolimab in advanced cancers. Measured with immunoSEQ multiplex PCR; TCRdb has only the in-frame clones, and not every one. In the table there are tens of thousands of clones, around 89% of which are singletons. Here the sequenced sample was CD4+ or CD8+ T cells sorted from blood, taken in a trial of the OX40 agonist ivuxolimab. Source of these receptors: an adult with an advanced solid tumor such as melanoma, head and neck, liver or kidney cancer.

Points on this clone: Its ends do not fully match the called genes, so a read error is possible. V is TRBV20-1 and J is TRBJ1-2; D is perhaps TRBD1 (5 bases). This CDR3 has 10 residues. Germline V lookup: CDR1 DFQATT, CDR2 SNEGSKA (reference sequence). CDR3 DNA: TGTGGGGCCTTTAACTATGGCTACACCTTC. Its translation is CGAFNYGYTF.

The chain couples TRBV19 to TRBJ2-7; no clear D gene. The CDR3 is 16 amino acids. Germline loops: CDR1 LNHDA, CDR2 SQIVND (reference sequence). V lost 6 bases, J lost 0 bases, and 18 bases lay in between. Here the CDR3 DNA reads TGTGCCAGTAGCACCCGCGGACGGGTTAGCTCCTACGAGCAGTACTTC. Translating gives CASSTRGRVSSYEQYF.

The CDR3 DNA reads TGTGCCAGCAGCGCAGGACTAGCGGGAGGGCCCGGGGAGCTGTTTTTT. Translation: CASSAGLAGGPGELFF. The V gene is TRBV9, the J gene TRBJ2-2, with TRBD2 identical over 15 bases. The CDR3 is made up of 16 amino acids. The junction had 3 bases not matched to a gene; V was cut back by 3 bases and J by 6 bases. In germline, CDR1 is SGDLS, CDR2 YYNGEE.

The chain employs TRBV9 and TRBJ2-2, with TRBD1 matching 8 bases. The CDR3 length is 16 residues. Trimming took 3 bases from V and 5 from J; bases not matched to a gene: 9. CDR1 and CDR2 from the germline V gene are SGDLS and YYNGEE. This chain's CDR3 is CASSARDRTGTGELFF. Here the CDR3 DNA reads TGTGCCAGCAGCGCCCGGGACAGGACAGGAACCGGGGAGCTGTTTTTT. The full variable domain, rest sourced from reference TRBV9 and TRBJ2-2, is DSGVTQTPKHLITATGQRVTLRCSPRSGDLSVYWYQQSLDQGLQFLIQYYNGEERAKGNILERFSAQQFPDLHSELNLSSLELGDSALYFCASSARDRTGTGELFFGEGSRLTVL.

This clone was counted only a few times. This sequence joins TRBV4-2 and TRBJ1-5; perhaps TRBD1 as D (5 bases). Trimming took 0 bases from V and 5 from J, leaving 14 bases between them. The V gene's germline CDR1 is LGHNA and CDR2 YNFKEQ. The CDR3 extends over 16 amino acids. Written as DNA, the CDR3 is TGTGCCAGCAGCCAAGAGACGCAGGGATATTATCAGCCCCAGCATTTT. It is translated as CASSQETQGYYQPQHF.

CDR3 region: CATSKGTGATNEKLFF. CDR3 coding DNA: TGTGCCACCAGCAAGGGGACAGGGGCAACTAATGAAAAACTGTTTTTT. The V and J genes are TRBV15 and TRBJ1-4, with 10 positions matching TRBD1. Per the germline V gene, CDR1 is LNHNV and CDR2 is YYDKDF (reference sequence). V was pared by 4 bases and J by 0 bases, with 2 bases of the junction left unmatched. The CDR3 totals 16 residues.

J is TRBJ1-2 and V is TRBV6-6, with 7 bases fitting TRBD1. The CDR3 consists of 14 residues. Germline V lookup: CDR1 MNHNY, CDR2 SVGAGI (reference sequence). After removal of 3 bases from V and 8 bases from J, the junction contained 9 bases not matched to a gene. CDR3 protein: CASSYYRGGEGYTF. CDR3 bases: TGTGCCAGCAGTTATTACAGGGGAGGAGAAGGCTACACCTTC.

The V call is TRBV5-1, the J call TRBJ2-1; 13 nucleotides align to TRBD2. Germline loops: CDR1 SGHRS, CDR2 YFSETQ. This CDR3 has 20 amino acids. J gave up 4 bases and V 3 bases, and 16 bases lay outside the gene matches. In nucleotides, the CDR3 is TGCGCCAGCAGCTCCAGGGTGTTTGGGACTAGCGGGGCCCTATACAATGAGCAGTTCTTC. As protein: CASSSRVFGTSGALYNEQFF. The entire variable domain, with the rest obtained from reference TRBV5-1 and TRBJ2-1, is as follows: KAGVTQTPRYLIKTRGQQVTLSCSPISGHRSVSWYQQTPGQGLQFLFEYFSETQRNKGNFPGRFSGRQFSNSRSEMNVSTLELGDSALYLCASSSRVFGTSGALYNEQFFGPGTRLTVL.

The gene calls are TRBV7-9 and TRBJ2-7; D uncertain. This CDR3 has 13 residues. CDR1 and CDR2 from the germline V gene are SEHNR and FQNEAQ (reference sequence). V was clipped by 5 bases and J by 2 bases, with 10 bases between them. The CDR3 bases are TGTGCCAGCAGCCCCCCAGGAACCTACGAGCAGTACTTC. Translating gives CASSPPGTYEQYF. Full variable domain (missing parts from reference TRBV7-9 and TRBJ2-7): DTGVSQNPRHKITKRGQNVTFRCDPISEHNRLYWYRQTLGQGPEFLTYFQNEAQLEKSRLLSDRFSAERPKGSFSTLEIQRTEQGDSAMYLCASSPPGTYEQYFGPGTRLTVT.

This clone appeared a single time. CDR3: CASSDLSGGTEAFF. The CDR3 nucleotides read TGTGCCAGCAGCGACCTCTCAGGGGGCACTGAAGCTTTCTTT. The genes are TRBV7-3 and TRBJ1-1; the match to TRBD1 covers 7 bases. The CDR3 extends over 14 amino acids. Germline V lookup: CDR1 SGHTA, CDR2 FQGTGA. Trimming removed 5 bases from V and 4 bases from J; junction bases left unmatched: 7.

The chain carries TRBV28 and TRBJ2-7, with no clear D. CDR3 size: 12 residues. The germline V and J ends were trimmed by 6 bases and 6 bases, with 12 bases remaining between them. Germline values: CDR1 MDHEN, CDR2 SYDVKM. The CDR3 bases are TGTGCCAGCAGACGTAACAAGCCCGAGCAGTACTTC. Amino acid sequence: CASRRNKPEQYF.

This chain joins TRBV15 and TRBJ2-1, with a possible D match to TRBD2 (6 bases). Germline loops: CDR1 LNHNV, CDR2 YYDKDF (reference sequence). V lost 1 base, J lost 6 bases, and 19 bases lay in between. The CDR3 sequence is 17 residues long. The CDR3 region has the DNA TGTGCCACCAGCAGAGTTAGGTTAGCGGAGCCCTCCAATGAGCAGTTCTTC. It specifies CATSRVRLAEPSNEQFF.

This chain links TRBV7-9 with TRBJ1-4; D ambiguous. Trimming pared 3 bases from V and 2 bases from J, leaving 13 bases between. Germline V gives CDR1 SEHNR, CDR2 FQNEAQ (reference sequence). This CDR3 is built from 16 residues. Here the CDR3 reads CASSFGVKRTNEKLFF. In DNA form, the CDR3 reads TGTGCCAGCAGCTTCGGAGTAAAGAGGACTAATGAAAAACTGTTTTTT.

This chain uses TRBV4-3 with TRBJ2-7; D not certain. This CDR3 is built from 15 residues. V was shortened by 2 bases and J by 0 bases, with 11 bases between the two germline ends. The germline gives CDR1 LGHNA, CDR2 YSLEER. CDR3 sequence (DNA): TGCGCCAGCAGCCAATTCCGCCTATCCTCCTACGAGCAGTACTTC. It encodes CASSQFRLSSYEQYF.

J is TRBJ2-7 and V is TRBV7-2; 7 nucleotides match TRBD1. The germline V gene has CDR1 SGHTA and CDR2 FQGNSA. With V trimmed by 3 bases and J by 7 bases, 9 bases remained unmatched. The CDR3 contains 14 residues. The CDR3 loop reads CASSFSDRVEEQYF. The CDR3 DNA reads as TGTGCCAGCAGCTTCTCCGACAGGGTGGAGGAGCAGTACTTC.

This clone has just a few counts. The chain carries TRBV15 and TRBJ2-7, with D possibly matching TRBD1 (6 bases). From germline, CDR1 is LNHNV and CDR2 YYDKDF (reference sequence). The CDR3 runs 15 residues. The germline V and J ends were trimmed by 0 bases and 2 bases, with 11 bases remaining between them. CDR3: CATSRDNRAAYEQYF. In nucleotides, the CDR3 is TGTGCCACCAGCAGAGACAACAGGGCCGCCTACGAGCAGTACTTC.

This chain connects TRBV9 to TRBJ2-7; 8 nucleotides line up with TRBD1. The CDR3 covers 15 residues. Trimming removed 3 bases from V and 2 bases from J; junction bases left unmatched: 7. Germline V gene sequence: CDR1 SGDLS, CDR2 YYNGEE. CDR3 in DNA: TGTGCCAGCAGCGCGACAGGACAGGGAACCTACGAGCAGTACTTC. It codes for CASSATGQGTYEQYF.

In this sample, this clone turned up once. This chain uses TRBV7-2 with TRBJ2-3; D unresolved. In germline, CDR1 is SGHTA, CDR2 FQGNSA. This CDR3 is built from 13 residues. Trimming cost V 2 bases and J 14 bases, with 17 bases left between them. In DNA form, the CDR3 reads TGTGCCAGCAGCTTAAACGGGCCATTGTTCCTGTATTTT. Protein sequence: CASSLNGPLFLYF.

This clone was observed a few times. The chain couples TRBV9 to TRBJ2-5; D gene unclear. The V end lost 0 bases, the J end lost 3 bases, and 3 bases lay between the germline ends. CDR1 is SGDLS and CDR2 is YYNGEE in the germline V gene. The CDR3 consists of 12 residues. The CDR3 bases are TGTGCCAGCAGCGTAGCTGAAGAGACCCAGTACTTC. This encodes CASSVAEETQYF.

The V call is TRBV6-1, the J call TRBJ2-7; possibly TRBD1 for D (6 bases). The CDR3 extends over 15 amino acids. From germline, CDR1 is MNHNS and CDR2 SASEGT. Between the trimmed V and J ends, which lost 3 bases and 3 bases, there was a span of 15 bases. The CDR3 DNA reads TGTGCCAGCAGTGATAACGGTAGGGGGAGCTACGAGCAGTACTTC. Translated, it gives CASSDNGRGSYEQYF.

CDR3 bases: TGTGCCAGCATGAGCGAGGGCGGTGGCTACACCTTC. Translated, it gives CASMSEGGGYTF. V and J are TRBV2 and TRBJ1-2; D is unclear. The germline gives CDR1 SNHLY, CDR2 FYNNEI. This CDR3 is built from 12 residues. Trimming took off 7 bases at V and 7 bases at J, with 13 bases between the two ends.

The chain is built from TRBV2 and TRBJ1-2; maybe TRBD1 (5 bases). This CDR3 has 16 amino acids. V was pared by 4 bases and J by 4 bases, with 19 bases between. Germline CDR1 and CDR2: SNHLY and FYNNEI. For the CDR3, the DNA is TGTGCCAGCAGTGGACGGGGTCCAGGGTCTCGCTATGGCTACACCTTC. Its protein is CASSGRGPGSRYGYTF.

This sequence joins TRBV28 and TRBJ2-5; D unresolved. The CDR3 contains 14 residues. Trimming took off 6 bases at V and 3 bases at J, with 14 bases between the two ends. Germline-derived CDR1 and CDR2 are MDHEN and SYDVKM. The DNA for the CDR3 is TGTGCCAGCAGCCCTGCGGCAGTCAAAGAGACCCAGTACTTC. Its protein product is CASSPAAVKETQYF.